There are many counts of the clone carrying this TCR beta chain. The germline CDR1 and CDR2 sequences are LGHNT and FRNRAP. The V end lost 2 bases, the J end lost 5 bases, and 18 bases lay between the germline ends. CDR3 length: 16 amino acids. Amplification of the TCR beta CDR3 regions used RNA transcripts (as template). The library came from an HTBI-primed first-round RT-PCR and a second-round multiplex PCR. TCRdb analysed the multiplex PCR reads with MiXCR anew, one entry per CDR3 protein. Here the sample spans about 620,000 distinct CDR3 sequences, approximately 21% being singletons. These data originate in a study of Graves' ophthalmopathy and Graves' hyperthyroidism.

Source material: peripheral blood. This TCR derives from a woman in her late teens or twenties with stable Graves' hyperthyroidism. Some clones in this sample may be carry-over from other donors' samples. The rearrangement links TRBV12-5 to TRBJ2-5; D perhaps matches TRBD1 (6 bases). The CDR3 DNA is TGTGCTAGTGGTTTGTATCTCCACAGGGCCCGGGAGACCCAGTACTTC. Its translation is CASGLYLHRARETQYF.